This TCR beta chain was identified in a study of human T cells and chemical hapten exposure (dated by TCRdb to about 2021). Looking at the study overall: For sensitization, 2% DPC in acetone was applied to a 2 cm by 2 cm area of upper inner arm skin. Throughout the study period of roughly 24 weeks, patients also received therapeutic DPC doses to the scalp every week. Patch tests used Finn chambers with 0.01% DPC on the upper back, scored after 6 days by International Contact Dermatitis Research Group standards. The patient cohort, mostly female, included alopecia areata with under or over 50% scalp involvement, alopecia totalis and alopecia universalis. Libraries were pooled for sequencing, and variation in per-sample TCR yields was attributed mainly to small differences in library volumes within the pool. Peripheral blood TCR repertoire changes were tracked in vivo in alopecia patients during primary and secondary sensitization to the hapten diphenylcyclopropenone (DPC). Blood was sampled from patients pre-sensitization (week 0) and at 2, 6 and about 24 weeks after DPC sensitization. For TCR sequencing, blood came from about 29 alopecia patients at anywhere from one to four time points (pre-sensitization, 2, 6 and 24 weeks).

The meaning of the sample's time point label: patch test 1, 2 weeks after DPC sensitization. Interpreted using the paper, the treatment or condition label stands for: therapeutic diphenylcyclopropenone sensitization with weekly scalp DPC. At each patch-test visit, blood was drawn before the patch test was applied. Eligible patients were aged 18 to 70, diagnosed with alopecia, deemed suitable for DPC therapy, and excluded if pregnant. Total RNA was isolated from unfractionated whole blood collected in Tempus Blood RNA tubes. Summary of the overall study and its limitations: A positive correlation was found between the number of PT1 expanded TCRs and patch test score, with significance reached at thresholds 8, 16 and 32 but not 4. Compared with pre-sensitization or healthy control sets, expanded TCRs formed significantly more large CDR3 similarity clusters, which is consistent with antigen-driven responses. DPC sensitization did not change how many TCRs were above 1 in 1000 frequency, and no evidence was found of alterations in global repertoire structure. After repeated subsampling, changes were observed in the strength of the expansion versus patch-test correlation and in the threshold at which the correlation became significant. Alopecia, a presumed autoimmune disease, was present in all patients, so the immune response of the patients might differ from that of healthy individuals.

The library was obtained by RACE. Sequencing was performed on a NextSeq 500. Library preparation attached unique molecular identifiers to individual cDNA molecules for quantitative, reproducible TCR counting. From each blood RNA sample, both TCR alpha and TCR beta chains were sequenced. The authors' pipeline ran thus. The median number of TCRs per sample was 90,000 to 100,000, ranging from roughly 23,224 to 700,000. The Decombinator software suite was used to annotate the V, J and CDR3 of the TCR reads. For the PS versus PT1 abundance plots, all samples were subsampled to the same number of TCRs (28,000). TCRs were defined as expanded if absent before sensitization and observed at least eight times at the 2-week time point. TCRdb reprocessed the public reads (quality trimming at Q25 with fastp, clone calling with MiXCR) and kept in-frame beta chains. Duplicate CDR3 protein sequences are folded into a single record with the most common DNA and genes. The V and J calls were determined by TCRdb, not by the authors. The sample contains about 70,000 distinct CDR3 sequences, 9.8% of them found a single time. Of the sample, approximately 3% is held by the ten largest clones.

A note on this clonotype: The clone's antigen remains unknown. Its ends do not fully match the called genes, so a read error is possible.

The starting material was whole blood, obtained in connection with sensitization to the hapten diphenylcyclopropenone (DPC). The TCR sequence derives from a woman between 40 and 50 years old with alopecia areata. Some clones in this sample may be carry-over from other donors' samples.

The CDR3 region: CATRDLSANEQFF. The DNA sequence is given as TGTGCCACCAGAGATTTGTCAGCTAATGAGCAGTTCTTC. Recombination joined TRBV24-1 with TRBJ2-1; the D gene cannot be named for sure. Reading the germline V gene gives CDR1 KGHDR and CDR2 SFDVKD. The CDR3 spans 13 residues, from the cysteine through the phenylalanine. This entry keeps only the CDR3 DNA: 39 bases, framed from base 1.